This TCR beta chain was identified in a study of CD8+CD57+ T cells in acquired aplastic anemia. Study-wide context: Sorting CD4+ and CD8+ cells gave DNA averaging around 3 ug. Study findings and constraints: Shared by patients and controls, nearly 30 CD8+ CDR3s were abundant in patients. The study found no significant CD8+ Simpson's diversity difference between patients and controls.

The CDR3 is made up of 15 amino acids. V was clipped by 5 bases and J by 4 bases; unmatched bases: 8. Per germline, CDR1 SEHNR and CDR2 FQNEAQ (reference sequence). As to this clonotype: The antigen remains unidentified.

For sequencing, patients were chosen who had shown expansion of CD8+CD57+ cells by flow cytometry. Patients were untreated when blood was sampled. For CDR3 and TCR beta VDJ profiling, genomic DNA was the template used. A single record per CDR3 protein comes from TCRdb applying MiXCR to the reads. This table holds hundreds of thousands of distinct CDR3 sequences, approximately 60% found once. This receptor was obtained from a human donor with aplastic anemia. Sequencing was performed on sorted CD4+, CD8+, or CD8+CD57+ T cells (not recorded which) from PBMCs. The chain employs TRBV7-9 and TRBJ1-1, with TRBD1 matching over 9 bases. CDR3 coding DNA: TGTGCCAGCAGCCCCGACAGGGGGGGAGTCACTGAAGCTTTCTTT. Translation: CASSPDRGGVTEAFF. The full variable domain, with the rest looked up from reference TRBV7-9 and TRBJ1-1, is DTGVSQNPRHKITKRGQNVTFRCDPISEHNRLYWYRQTLGQGPEFLTYFQNEAQLEKSRLLSDRFSAERPKGSFSTLEIQRTEQGDSAMYLCASSPDRGGVTEAFFGQGTRLTVV.